This T cell receptor (beta chain) was sequenced in a study of blood T cell repertoires in COVID-19. From germline, CDR1 is MGHDK and CDR2 SYGVNS. This CDR3 spans 13 amino acids. V trimming: 5 bases; J trimming: 4 bases; junction bases outside the gene matches: 3. Sequenced by immunoSEQ multiplex PCR; TCRdb stores in-frame clones only, minus some. The data show approximately 300,000 clones, roughly 90% seen once. This clone was observed once. The clonotype was recovered from a man aged 35-49 years with acute or convalescent COVID-19. V usage is TRBV25-1 and J usage is TRBJ1-1; the match to TRBD1 covers 8 bases. Sequencing was done on a sample of peripheral blood. CDR3 protein: CASSLQGGTEAFF. Here the CDR3 DNA reads TGTGCCAGCAGTCTACAGGGGGGCACTGAAGCTTTCTTT.